This entry describes one T cell receptor beta chain. These data are taken from a study of blood T cell repertoires in COVID-19. Study-wide context: Acute-phase and convalescent COVID-19 samples originated in the United States, Italy and Spain.

Assay: immunoSEQ multiplex PCR; the TCRdb copy retains only in-frame clones and omits some. The top ten clones hold more than 1.5% of a sample with some 260,000 clones, 86% of them seen once. Resolution of symptoms, clearance, or two negative PCRs was present in recovered Cohort 3 donors. Per germline, CDR1 ENHRY and CDR2 SYGVKD. The CDR3 sequence is 16 residues long. V dropped 8 bases and J dropped 2; count of bases not matched to a gene: 4. The sample was PBMCs or T cells enriched from blood (not recorded which). The chain couples TRBV10-3 to TRBJ2-3; 16 bases are a match to TRBD2. The clonotype was recovered from a man aged 35-49 years who had recovered from COVID-19. The DNA for the CDR3 is TGTGCCATCGGGACTAGCGGGAGGGTCTCCACAGATACGCAGTATTTT. Its protein is CAIGTSGRVSTDTQYF.